This T cell receptor (beta chain) stems from a study of blood T cells in healthy people across ages. Per germline, CDR1 SEHNR and CDR2 FQNEAQ (reference sequence). The V gene end was trimmed by 5 bases and the J gene end by 7 bases; junction bases not matched to a gene: 10. The CDR3 totals 15 residues. Primed by a sample-barcoded 5' primer and a J-beta primer mix, a second PCR proceeded for 7 to 11 cycles. TCRdb recomputed calls from the 5' RACE reads with MiXCR, one row per CDR3 protein. The data show some 800,000 distinct CDR3 sequences, with about 25% seen just once and 3% to 4.5% held by the top ten. The same data also contributed to another study, on T cells of mothers and their children. That report adds: The cDNA synthesis received all extracted RNA, at around 1.6 ug per 15 ul.

The sequencing input was blood. This TCR came from a boy aged 5-17 years in good health. V gene TRBV7-9 combines with J gene TRBJ2-1, with 8 bases aligning to TRBD1. The CDR3 is CASSPTGVIGNEQFF. The CDR3 DNA follows: TGTGCCAGCAGCCCGACAGGGGTGATTGGAAATGAGCAGTTCTTC.